These 29 T cell receptor beta chains share one sample of origin, sequenced in a study of blood T cell repertoires in COVID-19. Here immunoSEQ multiplex PCR was the method, and the copy in TCRdb shows in-frame clones only, minus some. The sample shows roughly 100,000 clones, around 76% of them seen only once. What was sequenced was peripheral blood. The receptors come from a woman aged 70-85 years with acute or convalescent COVID-19.

The CDR3 region is CASSSRIAGASTDTQYF. The CDR3 nucleotides read TGCGCCAGCAGCTCCCGGATAGCGGGGGCCAGCACAGATACGCAGTATTTT. The V call is TRBV5-1, the J call TRBJ2-3; 9 nucleotides line up with TRBD2. This CDR3 has 17 residues. From germline, CDR1 is SGHRS and CDR2 YFSETQ. After removal of 3 bases from V and 0 bases from J, the junction contained 8 bases not matched to a gene.

This clone was seen only a few times. V is TRBV4-2 and J is TRBJ2-6; possible D gene TRBD2, 5 bases. Germline lookup yields CDR1 LGHNA and CDR2 YNFKEQ. V lost 3 bases and J lost 0, with 12 bases in between. The CDR3 has 17 amino acids. CDR3 in DNA: TGTGCCAGCAGCCAGGGAGACGGGCCCTCTGGGGCCAACGTCCTGACTTTC. This sequence encodes CASSQGDGPSGANVLTF.

The chain couples TRBV19 to TRBJ1-6, with D possibly matching TRBD1 (6 bases). Germline V gene lookup returns CDR1 LNHDA and CDR2 SQIVND (reference sequence). V was cut by 6 bases and J by 8 bases, with 8 bases left in between. The CDR3 has 12 amino acids. CDR3 DNA: TGTGCCAGTAGGTCAGGGGATTCACCCCTCCACTTT. It yields the protein CASRSGDSPLHF.

The chain joins TRBV6-1 to TRBJ1-5, with 9 nucleotides matching TRBD1. The CDR3 runs 16 residues. Germline CDR1 is MNHNS and CDR2 is SASEGT. V lost 0 bases to trimming and J lost 4 bases; unmatched junction nucleotides: 4. The CDR3 DNA follows: TGTGCCAGCAGTGAAGCGGCCGGGACAGGGAATCAGCCCCAGCATTTT. This sequence encodes CASSEAAGTGNQPQHF.

On this clone: The junction departs from germline at one end; a sequencing error may be responsible. The chain recombines TRBV5-1 with TRBJ2-5; TRBD1 agrees at 9 bases. In germline, CDR1 is SGHRS, CDR2 YFSETQ. The CDR3 extends over 16 amino acids. The CDR3 region is CASSPVGQGMRETRYF. DNA of the CDR3: TGCGCCAGCAGCCCAGTCGGACAGGGGATGCGGGAGACCCGGTACTTC. The full variable domain, rest sourced from reference TRBV5-1 and TRBJ2-5, is KAGVTQTPRYLIKTRGQQVTLSCSPISGHRSVSWYQQTPGQGLQFLFEYFSETQRNKGNFPGRFSGRQFSNSRSEMNVSTLELGDSALYLCASSPVGQGMRETRYFGPGTRLLVL.

The rearrangement joins TRBV5-1 to TRBJ2-5, with D possibly TRBD2 on 6 matching bases. Germline CDR1 reads SGHRS; CDR2 reads YFSETQ. V lost 3 bases, J lost 4 bases, and 13 bases lay in between. This CDR3 has 14 residues. The CDR3 spells CASSSGGVGETQYF. The DNA for the CDR3 is TGCGCCAGCAGCTCCGGAGGGGTGGGAGAGACCCAGTACTTC.

The V call is TRBV19, the J call TRBJ1-5; 8 positions match TRBD1. The CDR3 extends over 15 amino acids. After removal of 7 bases from V and 3 bases from J, the junction contained 8 bases not matched to a gene. The V gene's germline CDR1 is LNHDA and CDR2 SQIVND (reference sequence). In DNA, the CDR3 is TGTGCCAGTATCAGGGACAGGTCTAACAATCAGCCCCAGCATTTT. Translation: CASIRDRSNNQPQHF.

The CDR3 region has the DNA TGTGCCACCAGCAGAGATCTAGCGGGGGGGCCTGTACCTAGCACAGATACGCAGTATTTT. This translates into CATSRDLAGGPVPSTDTQYF. This sequence joins TRBV15 and TRBJ2-3; 12 positions match TRBD2. This CDR3 has 20 amino acids. J gave up 0 bases and V 0 bases, and 10 bases lay outside the gene matches. Germline values: CDR1 LNHNV, CDR2 YYDKDF (reference sequence).

V and J are TRBV7-2 and TRBJ2-2, with TRBD2 identical over 10 bases. This CDR3 comprises 17 residues. Germline V gene data show CDR1 as SGHTA and CDR2 as FQGNSA. The J segment lost 4 bases and the V segment lost 3 bases, leaving 8 bases of the junction unmatched. The CDR3 loop reads CASSFMPSGGVTGELFF. For the CDR3, the DNA is TGTGCCAGCAGCTTCATGCCTAGCGGGGGAGTCACCGGGGAGCTGTTTTTT.

The DNA for the CDR3 is TGCGCCAGCAGTCAATCATTGGGAGGGACAGGCCGATTTAAACATTATGGCTACACCTTC. This gives the protein CASSQSLGGTGRFKHYGYTF. The chain uses TRBV23-1 and TRBJ1-2; 8 bases agree with TRBD1. TRBV23-1 is given ORF status, its function remaining uncertain. The CDR3 loop spans 20 amino acids. V lost 0 bases to trimming and J lost 5 bases; unmatched junction nucleotides: 20.

The chain couples TRBV21-1 to TRBJ1-2; the D segment call TRBD1 is taken from the table without a DNA check. TRBV21-1 is labeled a pseudogene. The CDR3 is 14 amino acids. The chain's CDR3 is CASSLPRDRDGYTF. The CDR3 DNA follows: TGTGCCAGCAGCCTTCCTCGGGACAGGGATGGCTACACCTTC.

The chain is built from TRBV27 and TRBJ1-1, with TRBD1 as a possible D gene (5 bases). The V and J ends lost 4 bases and 4 bases respectively, with 13 bases between them. This CDR3 comprises 14 residues. Germline loops: CDR1 MNHEY, CDR2 SMNVEV (reference sequence). CDR3 amino acids: CASSWGGKGTEAFF. CDR3 sequence (DNA): TGTGCCAGCAGTTGGGGGGGTAAAGGCACTGAAGCTTTCTTT.

This clone was recorded once. CDR3 DNA: TGTGCCAGTAGTTTCTCTCCGGGGGGCTACACCTTC. Its translation is CASSFSPGGYTF. The chain is built from TRBV19 and TRBJ1-2, with D unclear. This CDR3 region has 12 residues. The germline CDR1 and CDR2 sequences are LNHDA and SQIVND (reference sequence). The V end lost 5 bases, the J end lost 8 bases, and 12 bases lay between the germline ends.

This clone was detected a few times. The J gene is TRBJ1-2, the V gene TRBV5-4, with D possibly being TRBD1 (6 bases). The CDR3 consists of 14 residues. Germline-derived CDR1 and CDR2 are SGHNT and YYREEE (reference sequence). V was shortened by 5 bases and J by 7 bases, with 18 bases between the two germline ends. CDR3 bases: TGTGCCAGCAGGGGGGCTCAGGGTGAAGTTGGCTACACCTTC. It is translated as CASRGAQGEVGYTF.

J is TRBJ2-5 and V is TRBV18, with D maybe TRBD2 (6 bases). Trimming shortened V by 6 bases and J by 5 bases, and 22 bases separated the two germline ends. Germline lookup yields CDR1 KGHSH and CDR2 LQKENI. The CDR3 is 16 residues long. The CDR3 spells CASSRSLPTSGETQYF. CDR3 coding DNA: TGTGCCAGCTCCCGGAGTTTGCCGACTAGTGGGGAGACCCAGTACTTC.

This clone was counted a single time. CDR3 sequence (DNA): TGTGCCAGCAGCGTAGGCGGGACTGCTATCAATGAGCAGTTCTTC. This encodes CASSVGGTAINEQFF. V is TRBV9 and J is TRBJ2-1; TRBD2 is a possible D gene (6 bases). Trimming pared 0 bases from V and 6 bases from J, leaving 13 bases between. This CDR3 is 15 amino acids long. CDR1 SGDLS and CDR2 YYNGEE come from the germline V gene. The full variable domain, rest sourced from reference TRBV9 and TRBJ2-1, is DSGVTQTPKHLITATGQRVTLRCSPRSGDLSVYWYQQSLDQGLQFLIQYYNGEERAKGNILERFSAQQFPDLHSELNLSSLELGDSALYFCASSVGGTAINEQFFGPGTRLTVL.

The CDR3 DNA follows: TGTGCCAGCAGATACACCGGGACACGGTTTTCCTATGGCTACACCTTC. This codes for CASRYTGTRFSYGYTF. The rearrangement uses TRBV28 and TRBJ1-2, with D possibly matching TRBD1 (6 bases). Germline CDR1 MDHEN, CDR2 SYDVKM. This CDR3 has 16 residues. V gave up 6 bases and J gave up 4 bases, with 21 bases separating them.

The CDR3 nucleotides are TGTGCCAGCAGTTTGGCAGACTTTTCACCCCTCCACTTT. Amino acids: CASSLADFSPLHF. The V gene is TRBV12-3 or TRBV12-4, the J gene TRBJ1-6; D unclear. The V gene lost 3 bases and the J gene lost 9 bases, with 9 bases spanning the gap. This CDR3 is built from 13 residues.

This chain connects TRBV20-1 to TRBJ2-3; D not resolved. This CDR3 has 11 amino acids. Trimming shortened V by 5 bases and J by 4 bases, and 7 bases separated the two germline ends. Germline-derived CDR1 and CDR2 are DFQATT and SNEGSKA (reference sequence). The CDR3 DNA follows: TGCAGTGCTGACACCCCAGATACGCAGTATTTT. This codes for CSADTPDTQYF.

CDR3 region: CASSVRMLAETQYF. DNA for the CDR3: TGTGCCAGCAGCGTTCGTATGCTAGCCGAGACCCAGTACTTC. This sequence joins TRBV9 and TRBJ2-5; the D gene is possibly TRBD2 (5 bases). CDR1 SGDLS and CDR2 YYNGEE come from the germline V gene. This CDR3 contains 14 residues. V was pared by 2 bases and J by 5 bases, with 13 bases between.

The CDR3, as DNA: TGTGCCAGCAGCTTCCTAGTGGAGACCCAGTACTTC. Protein product: CASSFLVETQYF. The chain recombines TRBV7-2 with TRBJ2-5; no reliable D call. V was trimmed by 3 bases and J by 5 bases, leaving 7 bases between them. Per germline, CDR1 SGHTA and CDR2 FQGNSA. The CDR3 has 12 residues. Complete variable domain (other parts from reference TRBV7-2 and TRBJ2-5): GAGVSQSPSNKVTEKGKDVELRCDPISGHTALYWYRQSLGQGLEFLIYFQGNSAPDKSGLPSDRFSAERTGGSVSTLTIQRTQQEDSAVYLCASSFLVETQYFGPGTRLLVL.

This clone was detected only a few times. The chain combines TRBV7-8 with TRBJ1-2; D not resolved. Trimming removed 3 bases from V and 8 bases from J, with 19 bases in between. The CDR3 spans 15 residues. Per the germline V gene, CDR1 is SGHVS and CDR2 is FQNEAQ. CDR3 DNA sequence: TGTGCCAGCAGCTTTTGGGAAAGAGGGCCCCACGGCTACACCTTC. Translating gives CASSFWERGPHGYTF.

The chain couples TRBV5-1 to TRBJ1-1, with 7 bases that match TRBD1. The CDR3 consists of 14 residues. Looked up from germline, CDR1 is SGHRS and CDR2 is YFSETQ. V was pared by 0 bases and J by 4 bases, with 3 bases of the junction left unmatched. CDR3 in amino acids: CASSLGQGVTEAFF. The DNA for the CDR3 is TGCGCCAGCAGCTTGGGACAGGGTGTCACTGAAGCTTTCTTT.

This chain joins TRBV6-6 and TRBJ1-6, with 10 bases identical to TRBD1. Germline lookup yields CDR1 MNHNY and CDR2 SVGAGI (reference sequence). The length of the CDR3 is 14 residues. V lost 8 bases and J lost 9; bases outside the gene matches: 7. Here the CDR3 DNA reads TGTGCCAGCGGACAGACAGGGGGCGGTTCACCCCTCCACTTT. This sequence encodes CASGQTGGGSPLHF.

The chain has TRBV15 and TRBJ1-3; the D is unclear. Deletions cut 0 bases from V and 4 bases from J, with 4 bases between. Germline V gene lookup returns CDR1 LNHNV and CDR2 YYDKDF (reference sequence). The CDR3 spans 13 residues. The CDR3 region has the DNA TGTGCCACCAGCAGAGATACAGGAAACACCATATATTTT. This sequence encodes CATSRDTGNTIYF.

V is TRBV6-2 or TRBV6-3 and J is TRBJ2-3, with 10 bases matching TRBD2. Per germline, CDR1 MNHEY and CDR2 SVGEGT. This CDR3 has 18 amino acids. The V and J ends lost 2 bases and 2 bases, in that order; junction bases with no gene match: 10. The CDR3 loop is CASSYPGVAGGYTDTQYF. In DNA, the CDR3 is TGTGCCAGCAGTTACCCTGGGGTAGCGGGGGGCTACACAGATACGCAGTATTTT.

Turning to this clone: A much larger clone sits a single nucleotide away, making a read error possible. This CDR3 is also generated by other DNA sequences in the sample. The V and J genes are TRBV10-1 and TRBJ1-1; D is unresolved. Between the trimmed V and J ends, which lost 6 bases and 0 bases, there was a span of 8 bases. Looked up from germline, CDR1 is WNHNN and CDR2 is SYGVQD (reference sequence). The CDR3 spans 13 residues. CDR3 coding DNA: TGCGCCAGCAGGCAACAGCTGAACACTGAAGCTTTCTTT. Protein product: CASRQQLNTEAFF.

The rearrangement joins TRBV7-8 to TRBJ2-7; TRBD1 matches at 10 bases. Germline values: CDR1 SGHVS, CDR2 FQNEAQ. The V segment lost 5 bases and the J segment 3 bases; nucleotides outside the gene matches: 10. The CDR3 runs to 16 residues. The CDR3 bases are TGTGCCAGCAGCCCGAGCGGGACAGGGGCCCACTACGAGCAGTACTTC. This encodes CASSPSGTGAHYEQYF.

V is TRBV3-1 (or the pseudogene TRBV3-2) and J is TRBJ1-1; D perhaps matches TRBD1 (6 bases). Germline V gene data show CDR1 as LGHDT and CDR2 as YNNKEL (reference sequence). CDR3 length equals 14 residues. Trimming removed 4 bases at V and 2 bases at J, with 11 bases between. Written as DNA, the CDR3 is TGTGCCAGCAGCCTAAAAGGGGGAAACACTGAAGCTTTCTTT. Translated: CASSLKGGNTEAFF.